One and the same sample provided the 27 T cell receptor beta chains below, sequenced in a study of identical twins (dated by TCRdb to about 2016). The library was generated by 5' RACE. The run used an Illumina HiSeq 2000. TCRdb reprocessing: public reads trimmed at Q25 with fastp, clones called with MiXCR, in-frame beta chains kept. One record per CDR3 amino acid sequence lists the most common genes and DNA. This sample has 200,000 to 250,000 distinct CDR3 sequences in its table, and approximately 6.8% of those were observed once. The ten top clones hold over 5% of the sample. This sample was shared with a second study, whose subject was yellow fever vaccine responses in identical twins.

Sample: CD8+ T cells sorted from blood. The source of these receptors is a woman under 30 in good health.

This clonotype appeared many times. CDR3 DNA: TGCGCCAGCAGGGCCGGGACTAGCGAGCAGTTCTTC. Encoded protein: CASRAGTSEQFF. This chain joins TRBV5-1 and TRBJ2-1; TRBD2 matches 9 bases. The CDR3 is 12 residues long. CDR1 and CDR2 from the germline V gene are SGHRS and YFSETQ. Germline trimming cut 5 bases from V and 10 bases from J; bases unmatched to any gene: 4.

This sequence joins TRBV18 and TRBJ2-2, with TRBD1 matching 8 bases. Germline V gives CDR1 KGHSH, CDR2 LQKENI. Germline trimming cut 1 base from V and 0 bases from J; bases unmatched to any gene: 1. The CDR3 extends over 16 amino acids. As DNA, the CDR3 is TGTGCCAGCTCACCACGGACAGGGACGAACACCGGGGAGCTGTTTTTT. Encoded protein: CASSPRTGTNTGELFF. Variable domain in full (rest from reference TRBV18 and TRBJ2-2): NAGVMQNPRHLVRRRGQEARLRCSPMKGHSHVYWYRQLPEEGLKFMVYLQKENIIDESGMPKERFSAEFPKEGPSILRIQQVVRGDSAAYFCASSPRTGTNTGELFFGEGSRLTVL.

There are a few counts of this clonotype. The rearrangement links TRBV4-1 to TRBJ2-7, with a tentative D call TRBD1 (6 bases). V lost 4 bases and J 6 bases, leaving 13 bases between the germline ends. The CDR3 spans 13 residues. Germline V CDR1 and CDR2: MGHRA, YSYEKL. The CDR3: CASSPRGGGEQYF. DNA for the CDR3: TGCGCCAGCAGCCCCAGGGGTGGTGGCGAGCAGTACTTC.

The CDR3: CASSSLRNLGEQYF. CDR3 DNA sequence: TGTGCCAGCAGCTCCCTTCGGAACCTGGGAGAGCAGTACTTC. The chain is built from TRBV13 and TRBJ2-7; D is unresolved. CDR1 is PRHDT, CDR2 FYEKMQ, per germline (reference sequence). The V end lost 4 bases, the J end lost 7 bases, and 17 bases lay between the germline ends. There are 14 residues in the CDR3.

In this sample, this clonotype turned up a few times. The rearrangement links TRBV20-1 to TRBJ1-2; no firm D call. Germline CDR1 is DFQATT and CDR2 is SNEGSKA (reference sequence). CDR3 length equals 14 residues. V lost 2 bases and J 0 bases, leaving 10 bases between the germline ends. The CDR3 DNA reads as TGCAGTGCTAGAACTGACACCACTAACTATGGCTACACCTTC. Translating it yields CSARTDTTNYGYTF.

The chain employs TRBV7-6 and TRBJ1-1; no clear D gene. Trimming stripped 1 base from V and 6 bases from J, with 12 bases between. CDR1 SGHVS and CDR2 FNYEAQ come from the germline V gene. CDR3 size: 14 residues. The CDR3 nucleotides read TGTGCCAGCAGCTTAGATTGGGGAGCTTCTGAAGCTTTCTTT. Encoded protein: CASSLDWGASEAFF.

In its sample, this clonotype was seen a few times. The chain is built from TRBV3-1 and TRBJ1-2, with unresolved D. CDR1 is LGHDT, CDR2 YNNKEL, per germline (reference sequence). V lost 9 bases to trimming and J lost 4 bases, with 6 bases between them. The CDR3 sequence is 10 residues long. The DNA for the CDR3 is TGTGCCAGGCGAGCCTATGGCTACACCTTC. As protein: CARRAYGYTF.

This clonotype was seen repeatedly, ten times or more. The chain joins TRBV11-2 to TRBJ2-1; the D gene is possibly TRBD2 (5 bases). Trimming left V 2 bases short and J 2 bases short, with 19 bases between. There are 18 residues in the CDR3. Looked up from germline, CDR1 is SGHAT and CDR2 is FQNNGV. The CDR3 region has the DNA TGTGCCAGCAGCTTAAGGAGCCCGGGCACTAGTACCTACAATGAGCAGTTCTTC. Amino acid sequence: CASSLRSPGTSTYNEQFF.

The rearrangement joins TRBV7-9 to TRBJ2-1; D not resolved. Trimming left V 7 bases short and J 5 bases short, with 9 bases between. Germline V gives CDR1 SEHNR, CDR2 FQNEAQ (reference sequence). The CDR3 runs 12 residues. The CDR3 sequence: CASTPRNNEQFF. The CDR3 nucleotides read TGTGCCAGCACCCCCCGGAACAATGAGCAGTTCTTC. The variable domain in full, with the rest retrieved from reference TRBV7-9 and TRBJ2-1, is DTGVSQNPRHKITKRGQNVTFRCDPISEHNRLYWYRQTLGQGPEFLTYFQNEAQLEKSRLLSDRFSAERPKGSFSTLEIQRTEQGDSAMYLCASTPRNNEQFFGPGTRLTVL.

Only a few counts were recorded for this clonotype. The chain has TRBV20-1 and TRBJ2-2; D remains unclear. The CDR3 sequence is 13 residues long. Germline V gene lookup returns CDR1 DFQATT and CDR2 SNEGSKA (reference sequence). V dropped 4 bases and J dropped 3 bases, with 9 bases sitting between them. In DNA, the CDR3 is TGCAGTGCTAAATCCGCTTACACCGGGGAGCTGTTTTTT. It codes for CSAKSAYTGELFF.

Only a few counts were recorded for this clonotype. The chain recombines TRBV4-2 with TRBJ2-3; TRBD2 matches 7 bases. The J segment lost 2 bases and the V segment lost 0 bases, leaving 11 bases of the junction unmatched. Germline V gene lookup returns CDR1 LGHNA and CDR2 YNFKEQ. There are 18 residues in the CDR3. The CDR3 nucleotides read TGTGCCAGCAGCCAAGATTTAGTCGGGCTAGCGGACACAGATACGCAGTATTTT. Translated: CASSQDLVGLADTDTQYF.

This clonotype was observed at least ten times. The V and J genes are TRBV4-1 and TRBJ2-5; 7 bases line up with TRBD1. CDR1 is MGHRA, CDR2 YSYEKL, per germline. CDR3 length equals 15 residues. After removal of 0 bases from V and 2 bases from J, the junction contained 3 bases not matched to a gene. The CDR3 DNA reads as TGCGCCAGCAGCCAAGAAGGGACAGTGCAAGAGACCCAGTACTTC. This gives the protein CASSQEGTVQETQYF.

This clonotype came up a few times. V is TRBV10-2 and J is TRBJ1-5; D gene ambiguous. V was shortened by 2 bases and J by 1 base, with 9 bases between the two germline ends. This CDR3 has 15 amino acids. Germline V lookup: CDR1 WSHSY, CDR2 SAAADI. The CDR3 loop is CASSEGTSSNQPQHF. CDR3 nucleotides: TGCGCCAGCAGTGAGGGCACGTCGAGCAATCAGCCCCAGCATTTT.

This clonotype was seen ten or more times. This rearrangement joins TRBV3-1 to TRBJ1-4; 7 nucleotides agree with TRBD1. The CDR3 runs 16 residues. Per germline, CDR1 LGHDT and CDR2 YNNKEL (reference sequence). With V trimmed by 4 bases and J by 0 bases, 5 bases remained unmatched. The CDR3, as DNA: TGTGCCAGCAGCCCCCTTGACAGGGCAACTAATGAAAAACTGTTTTTT. It translates to CASSPLDRATNEKLFF.

The chain employs TRBV6-5 and TRBJ2-7, with 7 bases identical to TRBD1. Germline CDR1 MNHEY, CDR2 SVGAGI. J gave up 0 bases and V 4 bases, and 9 bases lay outside the gene matches. The CDR3 has 16 amino acids. DNA for the CDR3: TGTGCCAGCAGTTTAGAGACAGGGTTGAGCTCCTACGAGCAGTACTTC. Translation: CASSLETGLSSYEQYF.

This clonotype was detected ten times or more. This chain links TRBV20-1 with TRBJ1-2, with D maybe TRBD1 (6 bases). The CDR3 has 12 residues. V was clipped by 6 bases and J by 4 bases, with 12 bases between them. In germline, CDR1 is DFQATT, CDR2 SNEGSKA (reference sequence). Here the CDR3 DNA reads TGCAGTGCCCCCGCCAGGGGCTATGGCTACACCTTC. The encoded protein is CSAPARGYGYTF.

This clonotype was found many times. The chain has TRBV10-3 and TRBJ2-2; 8 positions match TRBD2. V lost 6 bases to trimming and J lost 1 base; unmatched junction nucleotides: 13. The length of the CDR3 is 18 residues. Germline CDR1 reads ENHRY; CDR2 reads SYGVKD. DNA of the CDR3: TGTGCCATCAGAACGACCTCTAGCGGGCCCATGAACACCGGGGAGCTGTTTTTT. This gives the protein CAIRTTSSGPMNTGELFF.

This clonotype has a count of ten or more. This chain uses TRBV20-1 with TRBJ1-2; D uncertain. Germline values: CDR1 DFQATT, CDR2 SNEGSKA (reference sequence). The V end was cut by 2 bases, the J end by 10 bases, with 11 bases between. CDR3 size: 11 residues. This CDR3 is CSARSERFYTF. Here the CDR3 DNA reads TGCAGTGCTAGATCGGAGCGTTTCTACACCTTC.

Ten or more counts support this clonotype. The chain links TRBV4-1 to TRBJ1-2; D gene ambiguous. Trimming pared 4 bases from V and 7 bases from J, leaving 16 bases between. The germline V gene has CDR1 MGHRA and CDR2 YSYEKL. The CDR3 runs 14 residues. CDR3 residues: CASSPSLSGGGYTF. CDR3 bases: TGCGCCAGCAGCCCTAGTCTGTCCGGCGGTGGCTACACCTTC.

A few counts support this clonotype. The chain combines TRBV6-7 with TRBJ2-7; 8 bases fit TRBD1. TRBV6-7 is recorded as an ORF, its role being uncertain. After removal of 2 bases from V and 3 bases from J, the junction contained 9 bases not matched to a gene. The CDR3 contains 16 residues. CDR3 in amino acids: CASSYPTQDRVYEQYV. The CDR3 region has the DNA TGTGCCAGCAGTTACCCTACCCAGGACAGGGTCTACGAGCAGTACGTC.

This clonotype was picked up a small number of times. The chain couples TRBV11-3 to TRBJ2-2; 7 bases line up with TRBD2. The CDR3 has 16 residues. Per the germline V gene, CDR1 is SGHNT and CDR2 is YENEEA. After removal of 1 base from V and 1 base from J, the junction contained 3 bases not matched to a gene. The CDR3, as DNA: TGTGCCAGCAGCTTAGGACTAGCAGAGAACACCGGGGAGCTGTTTTTT. Its protein product is CASSLGLAENTGELFF.

V gene TRBV28 combines with J gene TRBJ2-3; 9 bases line up with TRBD1. Losses at the gene ends were 8 bases for V and 7 bases for J; bases not matched to a gene: 10. CDR1 is MDHEN and CDR2 is SYDVKM in the germline V gene. This CDR3 has 14 amino acids. The CDR3 DNA sequence: TGTGCCAGCTTGTCCCGGGACAGGGCTAATACGCAGTATTTT. Protein sequence: CASLSRDRANTQYF.

This clonotype was found many times. This rearrangement joins TRBV7-9 to TRBJ2-7; D uncertain. Germline loops: CDR1 SEHNR, CDR2 FQNEAQ (reference sequence). V lost 5 bases to trimming and J lost 7 bases, with 12 bases between them. The CDR3 consists of 12 residues. CDR3 sequence: CASSPVVREQYF. The CDR3 DNA reads as TGTGCCAGCAGCCCCGTGGTGAGGGAGCAGTACTTC. Based on the CDR3 plus reference TRBV7-9 and TRBJ2-7, the full variable domain is DTGVSQNPRHKITKRGQNVTFRCDPISEHNRLYWYRQTLGQGPEFLTYFQNEAQLEKSRLLSDRFSAERPKGSFSTLEIQRTEQGDSAMYLCASSPVVREQYFGPGTRLTVT.

The sample holds a few counts of this clonotype. This chain joins TRBV5-1 and TRBJ2-3; unclear D gene. The CDR3 totals 15 residues. Per the germline V gene, CDR1 is SGHRS and CDR2 is YFSETQ. Trimming left V 0 bases short and J 6 bases short, with 14 bases between. The CDR3 region is CASSLELVKWDTQYF. The DNA for the CDR3 is TGCGCCAGCAGCTTGGAGTTGGTTAAATGGGATACGCAGTATTTT.

The V call is TRBV13, the J call TRBJ1-1; D call uncertain. Trimming cost V 5 bases and J 3 bases, with 13 bases left between them. This CDR3 is built from 14 residues. The germline V gene encodes CDR1 PRHDT and CDR2 FYEKMQ (reference sequence). CDR3 protein: CASSKAPADTEAFF. The CDR3 bases are TGTGCCAGCAGCAAAGCGCCGGCGGACACTGAAGCTTTCTTT.

This clonotype was seen many times. The rearrangement links TRBV6-6 to TRBJ2-7; 9 positions agree with TRBD1. Germline CDR1 reads MNHNY; CDR2 reads SVGAGI (reference sequence). This CDR3 is 11 amino acids long. The V gene end was trimmed by 8 bases and the J gene end by 7 bases; junction bases not matched to a gene: 3. CDR3 loop: CASATGGEQYF. Written as DNA, the CDR3 is TGTGCCAGCGCGACAGGGGGTGAGCAGTACTTC.

Only a few counts were recorded for this clonotype. A junction end diverges from the germline sequence, so it may reflect a read error. The chain uses TRBV18 and TRBJ1-5; D is perhaps TRBD1 (5 bases). CDR1 is KGHSH and CDR2 is LQKENI in the germline V gene. The CDR3 contains 16 residues. CDR3 coding DNA: TGTGCCAGCCCACCCCGGGACCGAGATTGCAATCAGCCCCAGCATTTT. This encodes CASPPRDRDCNQPQHF.